Following are 3 T cell receptor beta chains from one sample sequenced in a study of cytomegalovirus exposure and HLA in healthy donors. Sequencing was performed with immunoSEQ multiplex PCR; in TCRdb, only in-frame clones are kept and a portion is missing. The sample holds some 110,000 clones, approximately 91% seen once. Sequencing was done on a sample of PBMCs. The receptor set was obtained from a man between 18 and 35 years old in good health and CMV-seropositive.

V and J are TRBV5-1 and TRBJ2-1; 10 nucleotides align to TRBD2. CDR1 and CDR2 from the germline V gene are SGHRS and YFSETQ. The CDR3 is 14 amino acids. J lost 4 bases, V lost 7 bases, and 5 bases had no gene match. The CDR3 reads CASWSGGDYNEQFF. The DNA for the CDR3 is TGCGCCAGCTGGAGCGGGGGGGATTACAATGAGCAGTTCTTC.

This clone was picked up one time. The gene calls are TRBV5-4 and TRBJ2-7, with 9 bases identical to TRBD1. This CDR3 has 14 amino acids. V was clipped by 7 bases and J by 0 bases; unmatched bases: 5. CDR1 and CDR2 (germline): SGHNT, YYREEE (reference sequence). In DNA, the CDR3 is TGTGCCAGCGGTAGGACAGGGGACTCCTACGAGCAGTACTTC. As protein: CASGRTGDSYEQYF.

V is TRBV11-2 and J is TRBJ1-5; D possibly corresponds to TRBD1 (5 bases). The CDR3 extends over 12 amino acids. The V gene's germline CDR1 is SGHAT and CDR2 FQNNGV. The V end lost 5 bases, the J end lost 6 bases, and 8 bases lay between the germline ends. The CDR3 here is CASSGGGQPQHF. CDR3 sequence (DNA): TGTGCCAGCAGCGGGGGGGGTCAGCCCCAGCATTTT.